One sample yielded the 5 T cell receptor beta chains listed below, sequenced in a study of OX40 agonist ivuxolimab in advanced cancers. The assay was immunoSEQ multiplex PCR, and TCRdb's table has in-frame clones only and misses some. The sample has about 59,000 clones, around 86% seen once; the top ten hold approximately 0.41%. The sample consisted of CD4+ or CD8+ T cells sorted from blood, taken in a trial of the OX40 agonist ivuxolimab. The receptors come from an adult with an advanced solid tumor such as melanoma, head and neck, liver or kidney cancer.

The gene calls are TRBV5-1 and TRBJ2-3; 7 nucleotides line up with TRBD1. Germline CDR1 and CDR2: SGHRS and YFSETQ. The CDR3 sequence is 16 residues long. The V segment lost 0 bases and the J segment 4 bases; nucleotides outside the gene matches: 8. The CDR3 sequence: CASSLVRQGLADTQYF. The CDR3 DNA follows: TGCGCCAGCAGCTTGGTTAGACAGGGCCTCGCAGATACGCAGTATTTT.

This clone appeared once. The chain joins TRBV7-9 to TRBJ2-4, with 12 bases lining up with TRBD2. This CDR3 region has 18 residues. Per germline, CDR1 SEHNR and CDR2 FQNEAQ (reference sequence). The junction had 10 bases not matched to a gene; V was cut back by 4 bases and J by 3 bases. This CDR3 reads CASSSQRLAGDLKNIQYF. The CDR3 region has the DNA TGTGCCAGCAGCTCCCAGAGACTAGCGGGAGACCTCAAAAACATTCAGTACTTC.

The chain has TRBV19 and TRBJ2-3, with D possibly TRBD2 on 5 matching bases. The CDR3 runs 13 residues. Deletions cut 4 bases from V and 8 bases from J, with 13 bases between. Germline CDR1 reads LNHDA; CDR2 reads SQIVND (reference sequence). The CDR3 is CASSTASTGTQYF. CDR3 sequence (DNA): TGTGCCAGTAGTACGGCTAGCACGGGTACGCAGTATTTT.

The chain employs TRBV2 and TRBJ2-3; either TRBD1 or TRBD2 may fit D (6 bases each). Trimming removed 11 bases at V and 2 bases at J, with 20 bases between. This CDR3 is 15 amino acids long. Germline V CDR1 and CDR2: SNHLY, FYNNEI. For the CDR3, the DNA is TGTGCCGGGGGGCGTGGCCCGGCCCCCACAGATACGCAGTATTTT. The encoded protein is CAGGRGPAPTDTQYF.

The rearrangement joins TRBV19 to TRBJ2-7; TRBD2 matches 12 bases. The CDR3 loop spans 16 amino acids. CDR1 and CDR2 from the germline V gene are LNHDA and SQIVND (reference sequence). The V segment lost 3 bases and the J segment 4 bases; nucleotides outside the gene matches: 7. The CDR3 sequence is CASSMETSGSRYEQYF. CDR3 sequence (DNA): TGTGCCAGTAGTATGGAGACTAGCGGGAGTAGGTACGAGCAGTACTTC. The full variable domain, its missing parts supplied by reference TRBV19 and TRBJ2-7, is DGGITQSPKYLFRKEGQNVTLSCEQNLNHDAMYWYRQDPGQGLRLIYYSQIVNDFQKGDIAEGYSVSREKKESFPLTVTSAQKNPTAFYLCASSMETSGSRYEQYFGPGTRLTVT.